This TCR beta chain was obtained from a study of CD8+CD57+ T cells in acquired aplastic anemia. Study overall: DNA per sorted CD4+ or CD8+ sample ranged roughly 0.17 to 27.4 ug, averaging 3.2 ug.

Findings and caveats of the study: Controls and patients did not differ significantly in CD8+ Simpson's diversity. Patients and controls shared 25 to 30 CD8+ CDR3 sequences, which appeared highly expressed in patients and within their immunodominant clones.

There are a few counts of this clonotype. Its antigen is not known. The template for TCR beta VDJ and CDR3 sequence profiling was genomic DNA. TCRdb re-derived calls from the reads in MiXCR, one entry per CDR3 protein. The top ten clones hold about 43% of a sample with under 200,000 distinct CDR3 sequences, around 65% of them seen once. CDR1 SGHKS and CDR2 YYEKEE come from the germline V gene (reference sequence). Trimming stripped 2 bases from V and 2 bases from J, with 17 bases between. The length of the CDR3 is 18 residues. The sample consisted of sorted CD4+, CD8+, or CD8+CD57+ T cells (not recorded which) from PBMCs. The clonotype comes from a human donor with severe aplastic anemia or a healthy control (not recorded which). The chain joins TRBV5-5 to TRBJ1-6; D is possibly TRBD1 (5 bases). The CDR3 DNA is TGTGCCAGCAGCTTAGGGACCGGGGATTTAACCTATAATTCACCCCTCCACTTT. This codes for CASSLGTGDLTYNSPLHF.